The 5 T cell receptor beta chains below were found in one sample sequenced in a study of T cell responses to AZD1222 COVID-19 vaccine. TCRdb's table, derived via immunoSEQ multiplex PCR, lists solely in-frame clones and lacks some. The sample has about 140,000 clones, and its top ten clones hold 2.2%. Sequences were obtained from peripheral blood. These receptors were collected from an adult in good health.

The J gene is TRBJ1-4, the V gene TRBV4-3; D perhaps matches TRBD1 (6 bases). Germline-derived CDR1 and CDR2 are LGHNA and YSLEER. The germline V and J ends were trimmed by 2 bases and 1 base, with 20 bases remaining between them. This CDR3 region has 19 residues. In DNA form, the CDR3 reads TGCGCCAGCAGCCAAAGGGGGGGAGCGAACTATGTAACTAATGAAAAACTGTTTTTT. This codes for CASSQRGGANYVTNEKLFF.

This sequence joins TRBV7-6 and TRBJ1-1, with D unclear. Germline CDR1 reads SGHVS; CDR2 reads FNYEAQ. Trimming took 2 bases from V and 2 from J, leaving 12 bases between them. This CDR3 has 15 residues. The CDR3 protein is CASSLSASGNTEAFF. CDR3 nucleotide sequence: TGTGCCAGCAGCTTAAGCGCCTCGGGAAACACTGAAGCTTTCTTT.

The rearrangement links TRBV7-9 to TRBJ1-2, with no clear D. Germline V gene data show CDR1 as SEHNR and CDR2 as FQNEAQ (reference sequence). V was trimmed by 0 bases and J by 0 bases, leaving 8 bases between them. The length of the CDR3 is 15 residues. The CDR3 sequence: CASSLAGGTNYGYTF. In DNA form, the CDR3 reads TGTGCCAGCAGCTTAGCCGGCGGTACTAACTATGGCTACACCTTC. The full variable domain, its missing parts supplied by reference TRBV7-9 and TRBJ1-2, is DTGVSQNPRHKITKRGQNVTFRCDPISEHNRLYWYRQTLGQGPEFLTYFQNEAQLEKSRLLSDRFSAERPKGSFSTLEIQRTEQGDSAMYLCASSLAGGTNYGYTFGSGTRLTVV.

The CDR3 region has the DNA TGTGCCAGCAGCACCTTACGGGGGGCAAGGACAGATACGCAGTATTTT. This codes for CASSTLRGARTDTQYF. The gene calls are TRBV11-2 and TRBJ2-3, with D maybe TRBD2 (7 bases). The CDR3 has 16 amino acids. Germline V lookup: CDR1 SGHAT, CDR2 FQNNGV. Trimming took off 5 bases at V and 3 bases at J, with 18 bases between the two ends.

In nucleotides, the CDR3 is TGCGCCAGCAGTCAAACCAGGGACCGGGATTCACCCCTCCACTTT. This sequence encodes CASSQTRDRDSPLHF. V and J are TRBV5-1 and TRBJ1-6; TRBD1 is a possible D gene (5 bases). This CDR3 contains 15 residues. Germline V lookup: CDR1 SGHRS, CDR2 YFSETQ. V gave up 5 bases and J gave up 8 bases, with 17 bases separating them.